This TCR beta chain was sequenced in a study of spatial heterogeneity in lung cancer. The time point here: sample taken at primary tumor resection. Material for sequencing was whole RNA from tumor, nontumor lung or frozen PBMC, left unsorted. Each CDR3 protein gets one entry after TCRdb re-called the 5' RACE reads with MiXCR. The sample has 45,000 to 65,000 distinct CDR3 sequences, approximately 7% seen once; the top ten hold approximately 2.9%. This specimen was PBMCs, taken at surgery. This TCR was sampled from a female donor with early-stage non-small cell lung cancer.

Here the CDR3 DNA reads TGTGCCAGCAGCCAACCCCAGGGCAGGGACCAAGAGACCCAGTACTTC. Its translation is CASSQPQGRDQETQYF. This sequence joins TRBV14 and TRBJ2-5, with a tentative D call TRBD1 (5 bases). The V end lost 2 bases, the J end lost 0 bases, and 13 bases lay between the germline ends. CDR1 is SGHDN, CDR2 FVKESK, per germline. This CDR3 spans 16 amino acids.